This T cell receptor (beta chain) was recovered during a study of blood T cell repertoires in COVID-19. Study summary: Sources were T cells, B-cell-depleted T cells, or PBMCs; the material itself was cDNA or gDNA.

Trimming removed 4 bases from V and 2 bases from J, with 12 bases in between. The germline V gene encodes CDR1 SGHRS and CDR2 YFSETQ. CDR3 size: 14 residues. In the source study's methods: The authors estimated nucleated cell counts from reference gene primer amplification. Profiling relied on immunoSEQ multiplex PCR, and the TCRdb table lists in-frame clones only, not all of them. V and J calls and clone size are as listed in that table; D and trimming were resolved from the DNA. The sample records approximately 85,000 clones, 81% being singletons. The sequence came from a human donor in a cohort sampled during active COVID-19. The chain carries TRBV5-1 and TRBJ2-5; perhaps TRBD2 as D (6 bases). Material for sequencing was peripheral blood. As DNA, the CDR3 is TGCGCCAGCAGCCCGGGAGATCAACAAGAGACCCAGTACTTC. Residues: CASSPGDQQETQYF.